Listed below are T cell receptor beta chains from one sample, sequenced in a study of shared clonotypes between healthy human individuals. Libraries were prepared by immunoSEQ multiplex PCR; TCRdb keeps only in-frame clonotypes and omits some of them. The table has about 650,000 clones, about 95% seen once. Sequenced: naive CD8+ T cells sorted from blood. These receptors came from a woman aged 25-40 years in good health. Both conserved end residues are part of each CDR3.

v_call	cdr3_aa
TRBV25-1	CASSEYMGLGGANVLTF
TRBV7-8	CASSAMGGIADTQYF
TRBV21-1	CASSKGGRGSDQPQHF
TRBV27	CASSLSAGAGAPYNEQFF
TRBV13	CASSLEGTGRDTEAFF
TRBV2	CARSPALAGSETQYF
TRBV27	CASSFTFDKTPGYNEQFF
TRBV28	CASSLVFYEQYF
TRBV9	CASSVVGDSYNEQFF
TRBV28	CASNPPGGTGELFF
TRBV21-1	CASSTYSGRDTGTQYF